Below, 26 T cell receptor beta chains from the same sample are listed, as sequenced in a study of T cell clonotyping in hematopoietic cell transplantation. Some clones are missing from TCRdb's copy, which holds only in-frame ones; the method was immunoSEQ multiplex PCR. The repertoire has thousands of clones, roughly 91% of them found once; the top ten carry around 5%. Specimen: peripheral blood mononuclear cells. The receptors stem from a man aged 35 to 55 in good health. Some clones in this sample may be carry-over from other donors' samples.

This rearrangement joins TRBV27 to TRBJ1-2; the D gene is possibly TRBD1 (6 bases). Germline lookup yields CDR1 MNHEY and CDR2 SMNVEV (reference sequence). The V end lost 4 bases, the J end lost 2 bases, and 20 bases lay between the germline ends. This CDR3 is built from 17 residues. This chain's CDR3 is CASSSGRGLETNYGYTF. The CDR3 DNA reads TGTGCCAGCAGTTCGGGCAGGGGCTTAGAAACCAACTATGGCTACACCTTC.

The chain joins TRBV11-3 to TRBJ1-4; TRBD1 matches 7 bases. From germline, CDR1 is SGHNT and CDR2 YENEEA. The CDR3 has 14 amino acids. V gave up 5 bases and J gave up 6 bases; unmatched junction bases: 6. The CDR3: CASSPQTGYEKLFF. The DNA of the CDR3 is TGTGCCAGCAGCCCGCAGACAGGGTATGAAAAACTGTTTTTT.

The gene calls are TRBV15 and TRBJ1-2; D gene unclear. The CDR3 runs to 12 residues. Trimming took off 0 bases at V and 4 bases at J, with 3 bases between the two ends. Germline CDR1 is LNHNV and CDR2 is YYDKDF (reference sequence). CDR3 sequence reads: CATSREGYGYTF. As DNA, the CDR3 is TGTGCCACCAGCAGAGAAGGCTATGGCTACACCTTC.

The V call is TRBV9, the J call TRBJ2-7, with D hard to call. The CDR3 is 13 residues long. Trimming pared 3 bases from V and 6 bases from J, leaving 13 bases between. The germline CDR1 and CDR2 sequences are SGDLS and YYNGEE. CDR3 nucleotides: TGTGCCAGCAGCGGGCCCCTGAACGGCGAGCAGTACTTC. Translation: CASSGPLNGEQYF.

This rearrangement joins TRBV30 to TRBJ2-7; 11 bases are shared with TRBD1. Germline V gene lookup returns CDR1 GTSNPN and CDR2 SVGIG (reference sequence). Trimming at V came to 0 bases and at J to 1 base, leaving 2 bases not matched to a gene. The CDR3 sequence is 15 residues long. CDR3 protein: CAWSVGTGGSYEQYF. The CDR3 DNA reads as TGTGCCTGGAGTGTTGGGACAGGGGGATCCTACGAGCAGTACTTC.

V gene TRBV4-3 combines with J gene TRBJ2-1, with D possibly TRBD2 on 6 matching bases. The V end was cut by 1 base, the J end by 6 bases, with 13 bases between. Germline V gene sequence: CDR1 LGHNA, CDR2 YSLEER. This CDR3 spans 15 amino acids. The CDR3 region is CASSQGGGEGNEQFF. DNA for the CDR3: TGCGCCAGCAGCCAAGGGGGAGGAGAGGGCAATGAGCAGTTCTTC.

The chain couples TRBV5-1 to TRBJ2-5; D uncertain. CDR3 length equals 13 residues. The V end was cut by 1 base, the J end by 1 base, with 5 bases between. CDR1 SGHRS and CDR2 YFSETQ come from the germline V gene. The CDR3 nucleotides read TGCGCCAGCAGCTTGCCAGGCCAAGAGACCCAGTACTTC. Translated: CASSLPGQETQYF.

This chain joins TRBV5-4 and TRBJ2-5; 10 bases agree with TRBD2. V trimming: 0 bases; J trimming: 5 bases; junction bases outside the gene matches: 7. The germline V gene encodes CDR1 SGHNT and CDR2 YYREEE (reference sequence). The CDR3 sequence is 16 residues long. This CDR3 reads CASSLGLSAGGETQYF. The CDR3 DNA reads TGTGCCAGCAGCTTGGGGCTCTCAGCGGGAGGGGAGACCCAGTACTTC.

V gene TRBV29-1 combines with J gene TRBJ1-2, with 9 bases that match TRBD1. CDR3 size: 16 residues. With 5 bases clipped from V and 2 bases from J, the junction kept 12 bases outside the gene matches. Germline V CDR1 and CDR2: SQVTM, ANQGSEA. DNA of the CDR3: TGCAGCGTTTTCGTCCCGGGACAGGGCGGGAACTATGGCTACACCTTC. It is translated as CSVFVPGQGGNYGYTF. The full variable domain, in which reference TRBV29-1 and TRBJ1-2 provide the parts outside the CDR3, is SAVISQKPSRDICQRGTSLTIQCQVDSQVTMMFWYRQQPGQSLTLIATANQGSEATYESGFVIDKFPISRPNLTFSTLTVSNMSPEDSSIYLCSVFVPGQGGNYGYTFGSGTRLTVV.

The sample holds one count of this clone. CDR3 amino acids: CASSLATRDYEQYF. As DNA, the CDR3 is TGTGCCAGCAGCTTAGCGACGCGGGACTACGAGCAGTACTTC. The V call is TRBV7-2, the J call TRBJ2-7; D perhaps matches TRBD2 (6 bases). Trimming left V 0 bases short and J 3 bases short, with 9 bases between. This CDR3 comprises 14 residues. Germline CDR1 SGHTA, CDR2 FQGNSA.

This chain uses TRBV19 with TRBJ1-1; the D gene is possibly TRBD1 (5 bases). Germline CDR1 reads LNHDA; CDR2 reads SQIVND (reference sequence). This CDR3 has 16 residues. Trimming stripped 4 bases from V and 2 bases from J, with 17 bases between. Here the CDR3 reads CASSRPGRGLNTEAFF. The CDR3 DNA reads TGTGCCAGTAGTAGACCGGGCCGGGGACTAAACACTGAAGCTTTCTTT.

The V gene is TRBV19, the J gene TRBJ1-3; possibly TRBD1 for D (6 bases). Trimming took off 6 bases at V and 1 base at J, with 16 bases between the two ends. Germline CDR1 is LNHDA and CDR2 is SQIVND (reference sequence). The CDR3 contains 16 residues. The CDR3 sequence is CASSHPQGDSGNTIYF. CDR3 coding DNA: TGTGCCAGTAGCCACCCACAGGGAGATTCTGGAAACACCATATATTTT.

The genes are TRBV5-1 and TRBJ2-2; the D call may be TRBD1 or TRBD2 (5 bases each). Trimming removed 4 bases at V and 3 bases at J, with 13 bases between. Germline V lookup: CDR1 SGHRS, CDR2 YFSETQ. This CDR3 contains 15 residues. Here the CDR3 reads CASSPRVGDTGELFF. The CDR3 DNA follows: TGCGCCAGCAGCCCCAGGGTGGGGGACACCGGGGAGCTGTTTTTT.

The chain links TRBV18 to TRBJ2-7; TRBD1 is a possible D gene (5 bases). The V gene lost 4 bases and the J gene lost 7 bases, with 17 bases spanning the gap. The germline gives CDR1 KGHSH, CDR2 LQKENI. This CDR3 contains 14 residues. The CDR3 DNA reads as TGTGCCAGCTCACGAACGGGCGCTTCAGGGGAGCAGTACTTC. Translation: CASSRTGASGEQYF.

The chain carries TRBV6-4 and TRBJ2-7; D is perhaps TRBD1 (6 bases). Germline assignment: CDR1 MRHNA and CDR2 SNTAGT. The CDR3 consists of 15 residues. With 3 bases removed from V and 6 bases from J, the gap between germline ends came to 18 bases. The CDR3 coding sequence is TGTGCCAGCAGTGAAGTGGAGGACAGTGTGTGCGAGCAGTACTTC. Its translation: CASSEVEDSVCEQYF.

This clone has only one observation. The rearrangement joins TRBV19 to TRBJ2-3; D might be TRBD1 (6 bases). Per germline, CDR1 LNHDA and CDR2 SQIVND (reference sequence). Trimming took 4 bases from V and 0 from J, leaving 11 bases between them. CDR3 length: 15 amino acids. The CDR3 DNA reads as TGTGCCAGTAGTACCTGGACAGATAGCACAGATACGCAGTATTTT. Encoded protein: CASSTWTDSTDTQYF.

The V gene is TRBV5-1, the J gene TRBJ1-3, with no clear D. This CDR3 region has 17 residues. Per the germline V gene, CDR1 is SGHRS and CDR2 is YFSETQ. Trimming took 0 bases from V and 0 from J, leaving 13 bases between them. The CDR3, as DNA: TGCGCCAGCAGCTTGGATCCCGGAGGTCTCTCTGGAAACACCATATATTTT. This sequence encodes CASSLDPGGLSGNTIYF.

The chain couples TRBV28 to TRBJ1-4, with unresolved D. Trimming removed 6 bases from V and 2 bases from J, with 10 bases in between. In germline, CDR1 is MDHEN, CDR2 SYDVKM. The CDR3 consists of 14 residues. The CDR3 is CASSPTNTNEKLFF. CDR3 DNA: TGTGCCAGCAGCCCGACAAATACTAATGAAAAACTGTTTTTT.

This clone occurred a few times. One end of the junction varies from germline; a read error may be responsible. This sequence joins TRBV6-5 and TRBJ2-1; a weak D match, TRBD2 (5 bases). Germline loops: CDR1 MNHEY, CDR2 SVGAGI. The CDR3 loop spans 12 amino acids. The CDR3 bases are TGTGCCAGCAGTGGGAGCGGCCCCGGGAAAGTCTTC. It translates to CASSGSGPGKVF.

The CDR3 DNA is TGTGCCAGCAGCCAAGATGAGGGCACTGAAGCTTTCTTT. This sequence encodes CASSQDEGTEAFF. V and J are TRBV14 and TRBJ1-1; D unresolved. Germline lookup yields CDR1 SGHDN and CDR2 FVKESK. CDR3 length: 13 amino acids. V lost 0 bases to trimming and J lost 4 bases, with 6 bases between them.

This rearrangement joins TRBV20-1 to TRBJ2-5; no firm D call. The CDR3 is 11 amino acids. V lost 6 bases and J lost 1, with 6 bases in between. CDR1 and CDR2 from the germline V gene are DFQATT and SNEGSKA (reference sequence). CDR3 coding DNA: TGCAGTGCCGAGTCCCAAGAGACCCAGTACTTC. It is translated as CSAESQETQYF.

CDR3 nucleotides: TGTGCCTGGAGTCTAAGCGGAGCCAAAAACATTCAGTACTTC. Translating it yields CAWSLSGAKNIQYF. This chain links TRBV30 with TRBJ2-4, with a weak D call TRBD2 (5 bases). Germline loops: CDR1 GTSNPN, CDR2 SVGIG (reference sequence). The length of the CDR3 is 14 residues. Trimming pared 2 bases from V and 0 bases from J, leaving 8 bases between.

J is TRBJ1-5 and V is TRBV6-4, with a tentative D call TRBD1 (5 bases). The CDR3 runs to 15 residues. Germline CDR1 reads MRHNA; CDR2 reads SNTAGT. Trimming took 6 bases from V and 2 from J, leaving 14 bases between them. The CDR3 loop is CASSPFGGGNQPQHF. The CDR3 DNA reads as TGTGCCAGCAGCCCTTTTGGGGGGGGCAATCAGCCCCAGCATTTT.

The rearrangement uses TRBV5-1 and TRBJ2-7, with 11 bases that match TRBD1. CDR1 SGHRS and CDR2 YFSETQ come from the germline V gene. This CDR3 is 15 amino acids long. The V gene end was trimmed by 3 bases and the J gene end by 2 bases; junction bases not matched to a gene: 4. The CDR3, as DNA: TGCGCCAGCAGCTACGGGACAGGGGGGACCTACGAGCAGTACTTC. Its translation: CASSYGTGGTYEQYF.

The chain couples TRBV5-1 to TRBJ2-5; D is perhaps TRBD1 or TRBD2 (5 bases each). From germline, CDR1 is SGHRS and CDR2 YFSETQ. The CDR3 contains 16 residues. V was clipped by 4 bases and J by 6 bases, with 22 bases between them. CDR3 nucleotides: TGCGCCAGCAGCCCCATAGTAGCCGGGACGCAAAAGACCCAGTACTTC. Translated: CASSPIVAGTQKTQYF.

The rearrangement links TRBV25-1 to TRBJ1-2; no clear D. The V and J ends lost 6 bases and 0 bases respectively, with 5 bases between them. From germline, CDR1 is MGHDK and CDR2 SYGVNS. The CDR3 totals 12 residues. CDR3 amino acids: CASSQANYGYTF. Written as DNA, the CDR3 is TGTGCCAGCAGCCAAGCTAACTATGGCTACACCTTC.